The clone carrying this TCR beta chain came up a few times. In the source study's methods: Amplification with reference gene primers provided the estimates of nucleated cell counts. Sequenced by immunoSEQ multiplex PCR; TCRdb stores in-frame clones only, minus some. That table supplies the V and J calls and clone size; D and trimming were determined from the DNA. The sample lists approximately 260,000 clones, approximately 87% occurring once. These data originate in a study of blood T cell repertoires in COVID-19. The germline gives CDR1 SGHDN, CDR2 FVKESK. The CDR3 consists of 15 residues. V gave up 3 bases and J gave up 0 bases; unmatched junction bases: 3.

The sequence was collected from a man aged 55 to 70 who had recovered from COVID-19. The source material was peripheral blood. The chain has TRBV14 and TRBJ2-7, with TRBD2 matching 9 bases. The CDR3 protein is CASSHGTSLSYEQYF. CDR3 bases: TGTGCCAGCAGCCACGGGACTAGCCTCTCCTACGAGCAGTACTTC.